This T cell receptor beta chain derives from a study of blood T cell repertoires in COVID-19. In the source study's methods: By means of reference gene primer amplification, nucleated cell counts were estimated. The method was immunoSEQ multiplex PCR; TCRdb's version includes in-frame clones alone and lacks a portion of them. V, J and clone size reflect that table, while D and trimming were determined from the DNA. The table lists roughly 360,000 clones, about 80% of them singletons, with roughly 1.1% in the top ten. This CDR3 spans 16 amino acids. The germline V and J ends were trimmed by 4 bases and 5 bases, with 22 bases remaining between them. The V gene's germline CDR1 is SGHRS and CDR2 YFSETQ.

The sequence came from a human donor with acute or convalescent COVID-19. The donor label of this sample is uncertain. Sequenced material: peripheral blood. The chain recombines TRBV5-1 with TRBJ2-7; a weak D match, TRBD1 (5 bases). CDR3 in DNA: TGCGCCAGCAGCCCTGGCGTAAATCAGGGCGTCGACGAGCAGTACTTC. Residues: CASSPGVNQGVDEQYF.